This TCR beta chain was captured by sequencing in a study of OX40 agonist ivuxolimab in advanced cancers. Study-level background: The study gave patients intravenous ivuxolimab at 0.01 to 10 mg/kg every 2 weeks. The study reported partial responses in three patients: one hepatocellular carcinoma, two cutaneous melanoma.

The CDR3 has 17 residues. Germline-derived CDR1 and CDR2 are MNHEY and SMNVEV (reference sequence). Trimming removed 5 bases at V and 0 bases at J, with 19 bases between. General observations from the study: Nonresponders included some who also had low normalized T-cell clonal expansion.

A note on this clone: Its antigen remains unidentified.

The method was immunoSEQ multiplex PCR; TCRdb's version includes in-frame clones alone and lacks a portion of them. The table has about 68,000 clones, 83% seen once. Sequences were derived from CD4+ or CD8+ T cells sorted from blood, sampled in a trial of the OX40 agonist ivuxolimab. The chain uses TRBV27 and TRBJ2-5, with unresolved D. The sequence was obtained from an adult with an advanced solid tumor such as melanoma, head and neck, liver or kidney cancer. CDR3 loop: CASSLIGQDPYQETQYF. The CDR3 DNA sequence: TGTGCCAGCAGTCTTATAGGGCAGGACCCGTACCAAGAGACCCAGTACTTC.